This T cell receptor (beta chain) was recorded in a study of post-analysis software for immune sequencing data. Presence of unique molecular identifiers characterized the TCR beta cDNA libraries. TCRdb re-called the PCR reads through MiXCR, storing one row per CDR3 protein. Among a few hundred thousand distinct CDR3 sequences, about 40% were seen once, and the ten largest hold under 9%. The sequence was obtained from a girl aged 2-10 years with multiple sclerosis. Sequencing input: blood.

The CDR3 sequence: CSAPGLGLEQFF. The CDR3 coding sequence is TGCAGTGCGCCGGGACTAGGGCTTGAGCAGTTCTTC. V and J are TRBV20-1 and TRBJ2-1; 8 nucleotides line up with TRBD2. Germline V gene sequence: CDR1 DFQATT, CDR2 SNEGSKA (reference sequence). Trimming removed 6 bases from V and 9 bases from J; junction bases left unmatched: 7. This CDR3 has 12 residues.